One T cell receptor (beta chain) is described in this entry. What it binds is not known. Treatment given: oral pan-JAK inhibitor, 5-10 mg twice daily. PBMCs provided sorted CD4+ and CD8+ T cells. The sample belongs to a study of CD8+ T cells in alopecia areata. Background on the study: Tofacitinib administration persisted for 6 to 18 months, succeeded by 6 months off drug.

Sequencing relied on a cDNA template that was reverse transcribed from extracted RNA. Generated by immunoSEQ multiplex PCR, the TCRdb table keeps only in-frame clones and is missing some. Found here are approximately 180,000 clones, under 80% of them singletons; the top ten hold about 1.3%. The V gene's germline CDR1 is MGHRA and CDR2 YSYEKL. V was clipped by 6 bases and J by 4 bases, with 16 bases between them. There are 15 residues in the CDR3. Points from the study as a whole: Sharing of TCR sequences between patients (possibly for HLA-related reasons) was less clear than in mice.

The rearrangement uses TRBV4-1 and TRBJ2-1; D gene unclear. The sample was CD4+ T cells sorted from blood, taken around week 50, from a patient treated with tofacitinib. The TCR originated in a human donor with alopecia areata. For the CDR3, the DNA is TGCGCCAGCAGGCTACAGATAAACACTTACAATGAGCAGTTCTTC. Its translation is CASRLQINTYNEQFF.